This entry features one TCR beta chain sequence. This entry belongs to a study of blood T cell repertoires in COVID-19. Study as a whole: From the United States, Italy and Spain came samples of acute and convalescent COVID-19.

Some clones are missing from TCRdb's copy, which holds only in-frame ones; the method was immunoSEQ multiplex PCR. This repertoire shows 80,000 to 95,000 clones, roughly three quarters found once; its top ten account for around 10%. The sequence came from a woman aged 80 or older with acute or convalescent COVID-19. Sequences were obtained from peripheral blood.

CDR3 in amino acids: CASTLGTKLGYTF. CDR3 nucleotides: TGTGCCAGCACCCTCGGGACAAAGTTGGGCTACACCTTC. The V and J genes are TRBV28 and TRBJ1-2, with D tentatively TRBD1 (6 bases). The CDR3 sequence is 13 residues long. Trimming shortened V by 7 bases and J by 8 bases, and 17 bases separated the two germline ends. Germline-derived CDR1 and CDR2 are MDHEN and SYDVKM.